The T cell receptor beta chain under discussion was sequenced for a study of a mutant IDH1 vaccine in newly diagnosed glioma. For this clone: Antigen: not known.

Study conclusions and caveats: Of the patients, 85% to 95% had vaccine-induced immune responses. It seemed that pseudoprogression was not linked to changes in the top peripheral T cell clonotypes.

The germline gives CDR1 SGHTS, CDR2 YDEGEE. There are 17 residues in the CDR3. V lost 5 bases and J 4 bases, leaving 19 bases between the germline ends. Clones were read by immunoSEQ multiplex PCR, and TCRdb kept only the in-frame ones, dropping some. The table lists tens of thousands of clones, approximately 90% of them singletons, with approximately 2.5% in the top ten. Time point in this sample: baseline, week 1 (first vaccination visit). Stated treatment: pre-vaccination baseline after standard-of-care therapy. The TCR originated in a man in his forties with glioma. The chain employs TRBV5-8 and TRBJ2-6; D possibly corresponds to TRBD2 (5 bases). The sample was PBMCs, taken from a glioma patient treated with radiotherapy, temozolomide or both. The CDR3, as DNA: TGTGCCAGCAGGAAGACGGATTCGGGGTCCGGGGCCAACGTCCTGACTTTC. Amino acids: CASRKTDSGSGANVLTF.